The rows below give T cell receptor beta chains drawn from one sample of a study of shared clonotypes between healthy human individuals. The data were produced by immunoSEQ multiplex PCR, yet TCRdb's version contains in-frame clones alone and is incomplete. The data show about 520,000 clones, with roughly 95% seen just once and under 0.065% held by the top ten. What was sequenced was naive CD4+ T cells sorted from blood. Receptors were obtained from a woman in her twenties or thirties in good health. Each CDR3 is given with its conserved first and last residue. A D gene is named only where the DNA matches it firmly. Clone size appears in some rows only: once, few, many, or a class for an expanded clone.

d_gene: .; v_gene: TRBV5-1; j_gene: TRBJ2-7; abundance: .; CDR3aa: CASSYSLSGDWSYEQYF; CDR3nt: TGCGCCAGCAGCTACTCCCTCTCGGGAGACTGGTCCTACGAGCAGTACTTC
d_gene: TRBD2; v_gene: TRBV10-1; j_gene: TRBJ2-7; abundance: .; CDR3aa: CASSSSGSGTYEQYF; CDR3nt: TGCGCCAGCAGTTCTAGCGGGAGTGGGACCTACGAGCAGTACTTC
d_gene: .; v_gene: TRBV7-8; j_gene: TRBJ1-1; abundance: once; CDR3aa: CASSSHGLDREAFF; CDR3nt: TGTGCCAGCAGCTCCCACGGGTTGGACAGAGAAGCTTTCTTT
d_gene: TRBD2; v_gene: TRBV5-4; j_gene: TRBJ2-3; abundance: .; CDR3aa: CASSQTSGTDTQYF; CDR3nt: TGTGCCAGCAGCCAGACTAGCGGCACAGATACGCAGTATTTT
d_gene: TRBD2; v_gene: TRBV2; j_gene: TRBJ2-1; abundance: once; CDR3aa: CASRITSGLDHEQFF; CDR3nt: TGTGCCAGCAGGATTACTAGCGGGCTGGACCATGAGCAGTTCTTC
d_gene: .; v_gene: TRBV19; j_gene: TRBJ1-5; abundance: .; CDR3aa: CASLGQGNQPQHF; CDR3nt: TGTGCCTCCTTGGGGCAGGGGAATCAGCCCCAGCATTTT
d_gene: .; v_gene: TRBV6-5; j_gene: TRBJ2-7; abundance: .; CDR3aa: CASSFGPARYEQYF; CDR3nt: TGTGCCAGCAGTTTCGGCCCTGCGAGGTACGAGCAGTACTTC
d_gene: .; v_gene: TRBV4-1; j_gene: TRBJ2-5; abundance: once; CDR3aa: CASSHKTRGETQYF; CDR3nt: TGCGCCAGCAGCCATAAAACCAGGGGAGAGACCCAGTACTTC
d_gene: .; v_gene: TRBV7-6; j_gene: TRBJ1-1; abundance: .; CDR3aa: CASSVTNGGTEAFF; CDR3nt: TGTGCCAGCAGCGTCACAAACGGGGGCACTGAAGCTTTCTTT
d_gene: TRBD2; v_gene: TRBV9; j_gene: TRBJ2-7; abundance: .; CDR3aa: CASSPRTSGGGYEQYF; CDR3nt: TGTGCCAGCAGCCCTCGGACTAGCGGCGGGGGATACGAGCAGTACTTC
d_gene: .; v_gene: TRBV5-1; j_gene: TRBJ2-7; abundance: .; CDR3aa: CASSSTVEVFEQYF; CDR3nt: TGCGCCAGCAGCTCGACAGTTGAAGTCTTCGAGCAGTACTTC
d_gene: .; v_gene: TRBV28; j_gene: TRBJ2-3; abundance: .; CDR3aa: CASSPRGAVTDTQYF; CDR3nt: TGTGCCAGCAGTCCCCGGGGTGCGGTCACAGATACGCAGTATTTT
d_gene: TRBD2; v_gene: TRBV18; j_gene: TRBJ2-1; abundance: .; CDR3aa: CASSPPGTSDSSYNEQFF; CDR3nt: TGTGCCAGCTCACCACCGGGGACTAGCGACAGCTCCTACAATGAGCAGTTCTTC